These 14 T cell receptor beta chains were sequenced from one sample in a study of blood T cell repertoires in COVID-19. The assay was immunoSEQ multiplex PCR, and TCRdb's table has in-frame clones only and misses some. The sample comprises 150,000 to 200,000 clones, 80% to 90% of which are singletons, and more than 1% rests with the top ten. Sequenced material: peripheral blood. The receptors originated from a middle-aged man with acute or convalescent COVID-19.

The V gene is TRBV7-2, the J gene TRBJ1-1; no clear D gene. Germline V CDR1 and CDR2: SGHTA, FQGNSA. Trimming left V 7 bases short and J 5 bases short, with 14 bases between. The CDR3 runs 13 residues. The CDR3 DNA reads TGTGCCAGCAACCCGCGACTAGGGACTGAAGCTTTCTTT. Protein: CASNPRLGTEAFF.

The chain employs TRBV5-1 and TRBJ1-3; D may be TRBD1 (6 bases). From germline, CDR1 is SGHRS and CDR2 YFSETQ. The CDR3 sequence is 16 residues long. The V and J ends lost 4 bases and 1 base respectively, with 15 bases between them. CDR3 protein: CASSAEGGLSGNTIYF. The DNA of the CDR3 is TGCGCCAGCAGCGCGGAGGGGGGGCTTTCTGGAAACACCATATATTTT.

The chain couples TRBV5-1 to TRBJ2-1; perhaps TRBD2 as D (5 bases). This CDR3 has 16 amino acids. Trimming removed 4 bases at V and 8 bases at J, with 22 bases between. Germline CDR1 reads SGHRS; CDR2 reads YFSETQ. This CDR3 reads CASSPGYVLGAYEQFF. The CDR3 nucleotides read TGCGCCAGCAGCCCTGGGTACGTCCTGGGAGCCTATGAGCAGTTCTTC.

This sequence joins TRBV6-5 and TRBJ2-3; tentatively, D is TRBD2 (6 bases). Germline CDR1 is MNHEY and CDR2 is SVGAGI. Trimming pared 7 bases from V and 2 bases from J, leaving 13 bases between. The CDR3 extends over 14 amino acids. In nucleotides, the CDR3 is TGTGCCAGCACTAGGGACTGGAACACAGATACGCAGTATTTT. It yields the protein CASTRDWNTDTQYF.

This clone was seen only once. V and J are TRBV7-2 and TRBJ2-2; a possible D gene is TRBD1 (6 bases). The V gene lost 3 bases and the J gene lost 5 bases, with 10 bases spanning the gap. Germline V gene data show CDR1 as SGHTA and CDR2 as FQGNSA. CDR3 length equals 14 residues. CDR3 in DNA: TGTGCCAGCAGCTTCGACACAGGGACCGGGGAGCTGTTTTTT. Translated, it gives CASSFDTGTGELFF.

The V gene is TRBV5-1, the J gene TRBJ2-3; 7 nucleotides align to TRBD2. CDR1 and CDR2 (germline): SGHRS, YFSETQ. Trimming cost V 6 bases and J 2 bases; bases outside gene matches: 9. This CDR3 contains 15 residues. This CDR3 is CASTSVGGNTDTQYF. The DNA of the CDR3 is TGCGCCAGCACTTCCGTCGGGGGGAACACAGATACGCAGTATTTT.

This chain links TRBV9 with TRBJ1-2; D ambiguous. V was trimmed by 0 bases and J by 7 bases, leaving 13 bases between them. The CDR3 has 14 residues. Germline V gene lookup returns CDR1 SGDLS and CDR2 YYNGEE. CDR3 region: CASSVVTGMGGYTF. The CDR3 nucleotides are TGTGCCAGCAGCGTAGTTACGGGGATGGGTGGCTACACCTTC.

This clone occurred a few times. CDR3 sequence reads: CASGQASSTDTQYF. In DNA, the CDR3 is TGTGCCAGTGGACAGGCCTCTAGCACAGATACGCAGTATTTT. The chain links TRBV19 to TRBJ2-3; 7 nucleotides agree with TRBD1. Trimming cost V 8 bases and J 0 bases; bases outside gene matches: 5. The V gene's germline CDR1 is LNHDA and CDR2 SQIVND (reference sequence). The CDR3 is 14 residues long. The complete variable domain, with remaining parts taken from reference TRBV19 and TRBJ2-3, reads DGGITQSPKYLFRKEGQNVTLSCEQNLNHDAMYWYRQDPGQGLRLIYYSQIVNDFQKGDIAEGYSVSREKKESFPLTVTSAQKNPTAFYLCASGQASSTDTQYFGPGTRLTVL.

This chain links TRBV3-1 (or the pseudogene TRBV3-2) with TRBJ2-5; no reliable D call. V dropped 1 base and J dropped 5 bases, with 8 bases sitting between them. The CDR3 length is 13 residues. The germline V gene has CDR1 LGHDT and CDR2 YNNKEL (reference sequence). The CDR3 DNA reads TGTGCCAGCAGCCAAGGGGCCTTGGAGACCCAGTACTTC. Amino acid sequence: CASSQGALETQYF.

This clone was recorded a few times. CDR3 in amino acids: CASSDTDKNTEAFF. The CDR3 nucleotides read TGTGCCAGCAGTGACACGGACAAGAACACTGAAGCTTTCTTT. The chain has TRBV6-4 and TRBJ1-1; D may be TRBD1 (5 bases). The CDR3 spans 14 residues. Looked up from germline, CDR1 is MRHNA and CDR2 is SNTAGT. V was shortened by 2 bases and J by 1 base, with 8 bases between the two germline ends.

The chain uses TRBV10-3 and TRBJ1-1; D ambiguous. V dropped 8 bases and J dropped 4 bases, with 8 bases sitting between them. Germline V CDR1 and CDR2: ENHRY, SYGVKD. The CDR3 runs to 11 residues. The CDR3 DNA reads TGTGCCATCCGGCAGCGCACTGAAGCTTTCTTT. This codes for CAIRQRTEAFF.

The V call is TRBV7-3, the J call TRBJ1-5; D is uncertain. CDR1 and CDR2 (germline): SGHTA, FQGTGA. The germline V and J ends were trimmed by 2 bases and 4 bases, with 6 bases remaining between them. This CDR3 is 13 amino acids long. CDR3 DNA: TGTGCCAGCAGCTTAGGGGAGAATCAGCCCCAGCATTTT. Its protein is CASSLGENQPQHF.

The rearrangement uses TRBV10-3 and TRBJ2-7, with a weak D call TRBD2 (5 bases). Trimming took 5 bases from V and 5 from J, leaving 10 bases between them. The CDR3 has 12 residues. Germline lookup yields CDR1 ENHRY and CDR2 SYGVKD. CDR3 bases: TGTGCCATCAGTCCCCCCGGGGACGAGCAGTACTTC. It translates to CAISPPGDEQYF.

This clone was seen a handful of times. Different DNA sequences within this sample yield the same CDR3. The chain employs TRBV5-1 and TRBJ1-4; D is possibly TRBD1 (5 bases). Trimming took 2 bases from V and 1 from J, leaving 6 bases between them. The length of the CDR3 is 14 residues. Germline CDR1 reads SGHRS; CDR2 reads YFSETQ. The CDR3 protein is CASSFQGTNEKLFF. CDR3 sequence (DNA): TGCGCCAGCAGCTTCCAGGGAACTAATGAAAAACTGTTTTTT.